Below, 25 T cell receptor beta chains from the same sample are listed, as sequenced in a study of cytomegalovirus exposure and HLA in healthy donors. Primers included in the PCR were 60 Vbeta and 13 Jbeta primers. Only in-frame clones appear in the TCRdb table, and some are missing; sequencing was by immunoSEQ multiplex PCR. The sample consists of approximately 200,000 clones, roughly four fifths of them appearing once. Sequenced input: PBMCs. These receptors were collected from a woman aged 25 to 39 in good health and CMV-seropositive.

The rearrangement joins TRBV19 to TRBJ2-3; possibly TRBD1 for D (5 bases). CDR3 length: 13 amino acids. The V gene lost 6 bases and the J gene lost 4 bases, with 11 bases spanning the gap. Per germline, CDR1 LNHDA and CDR2 SQIVND (reference sequence). The CDR3 sequence is CASSTGAADTQYF. The CDR3, as DNA: TGTGCCAGTAGCACTGGGGCGGCAGATACGCAGTATTTT.

Concerning this clone: Other nucleotide sequences from this sample produce the same CDR3. The V gene is TRBV19, the J gene TRBJ1-2; D is ambiguous. Deletions cut 1 base from V and 7 bases from J, with 7 bases between. This CDR3 has 12 residues. CDR1 LNHDA and CDR2 SQIVND come from the germline V gene (reference sequence). CDR3 DNA sequence: TGTGCCAGTAGTATAGGGAGGGCTGGCTACACCTTC. Translating gives CASSIGRAGYTF.

The genes are TRBV5-1 and TRBJ2-1; TRBD1 agrees at 8 bases. The CDR3 covers 15 residues. V trimming: 0 bases; J trimming: 6 bases; junction bases outside the gene matches: 5. Germline values: CDR1 SGHRS, CDR2 YFSETQ. In DNA, the CDR3 is TGCGCCAGCAGCTTGGAACGACAGGGGAGCAATGAGCAGTTCTTC. It specifies CASSLERQGSNEQFF.

This clone showed up just once. This sequence joins TRBV5-1 and TRBJ2-7; D is unclear. The CDR3 is 14 amino acids. Trimming removed 6 bases from V and 3 bases from J, with 16 bases in between. The germline V gene has CDR1 SGHRS and CDR2 YFSETQ. CDR3 amino acids: CASKQTPANYEQYF. CDR3 DNA sequence: TGCGCCAGCAAACAGACCCCGGCCAACTACGAGCAGTACTTC. Full variable domain (remainder filled in from reference TRBV5-1 and TRBJ2-7): KAGVTQTPRYLIKTRGQQVTLSCSPISGHRSVSWYQQTPGQGLQFLFEYFSETQRNKGNFPGRFSGRQFSNSRSEMNVSTLELGDSALYLCASKQTPANYEQYFGPGTRLTVT.

The V call is TRBV2, the J call TRBJ2-7; 9 bases are shared with TRBD2. The CDR3 runs 15 residues. V lost 3 bases and J lost 4; bases outside the gene matches: 7. Germline V CDR1 and CDR2: SNHLY, FYNNEI. The CDR3 loop reads CASSEEGLAMYEQYF. CDR3 bases: TGTGCCAGCAGTGAGGAGGGACTAGCAATGTACGAGCAGTACTTC.

The chain employs TRBV7-2 and TRBJ2-2, with D unclear. Germline V lookup: CDR1 SGHTA, CDR2 FQGNSA. V was pared by 1 base and J by 6 bases, with 15 bases between. The CDR3 runs 16 residues. The CDR3 DNA follows: TGTGCCAGCAGCTTAGGACAACCCGGCCCGGCCGGGGAGCTGTTTTTT. Its protein product is CASSLGQPGPAGELFF.

The chain combines TRBV5-4 with TRBJ2-5, with 8 bases lining up with TRBD1. The J call may not be correct, given that the DNA end is closer to TRBJ2-7. CDR3 size: 14 residues. CDR1 and CDR2 from the germline V gene are SGHNT and YYREEE (reference sequence). The CDR3 DNA follows: TGTGCCAGCAGCTTGGCAGGGGGCGGGTTCGAGCAGTACTTC. Amino acids: CASSLAGGGFEQYF.

V gene TRBV28 combines with J gene TRBJ1-1; D is possibly TRBD1 (6 bases). CDR3 length: 12 residues. The V end lost 2 bases, the J end lost 11 bases, and 12 bases lay between the germline ends. CDR1 and CDR2 from the germline V gene are MDHEN and SYDVKM. For the CDR3, the DNA is TGTGCCAGCAGTTTACAGGGGTCGGAGGCTTTCTTT. The encoded protein is CASSLQGSEAFF.

V gene TRBV7-6 combines with J gene TRBJ2-7, with 11 bases fitting TRBD1. The germline V gene has CDR1 SGHVS and CDR2 FNYEAQ. J lost 3 bases, V lost 4 bases, and 5 bases had no gene match. The CDR3 has 15 residues. For the CDR3, the DNA is TGTGCCAGCAGCTCGACCGGGACAGGGGGCTACGAGCAGTACTTC. Translated, it gives CASSSTGTGGYEQYF.

This clone occurred once. The rearrangement links TRBV29-1 to TRBJ2-1; tentative D call: TRBD2 (6 bases). This CDR3 is built from 12 residues. Trimming removed 6 bases from V and 12 bases from J, with 18 bases in between. In germline, CDR1 is SQVTM, CDR2 ANQGSEA. CDR3 DNA sequence: TGCAGCGTCTACGGCCCGGGGGATGGGCAGTTCTTC. Residues: CSVYGPGDGQFF.

CDR3 amino acids: CASSTQRTRDNEQFF. CDR3 nucleotide sequence: TGTGCCAGCAGCACCCAACGGACGAGGGACAATGAGCAGTTCTTC. V is TRBV9 and J is TRBJ2-1, with a possible D match to TRBD2 (5 bases). The CDR3 consists of 15 residues. Germline V gene lookup returns CDR1 SGDLS and CDR2 YYNGEE. V lost 4 bases and J 5 bases, leaving 16 bases between the germline ends. The full variable domain, with the rest looked up from reference TRBV9 and TRBJ2-1, is DSGVTQTPKHLITATGQRVTLRCSPRSGDLSVYWYQQSLDQGLQFLIQYYNGEERAKGNILERFSAQQFPDLHSELNLSSLELGDSALYFCASSTQRTRDNEQFFGPGTRLTVL.

In its sample, this clone was seen a few times. The chain links TRBV7-2 to TRBJ2-5; TRBD2 matches 7 bases. The CDR3 covers 15 residues. Germline lookup yields CDR1 SGHTA and CDR2 FQGNSA. V trimming: 2 bases; J trimming: 5 bases; junction bases outside the gene matches: 8. The CDR3 nucleotides read TGTGCCAGCAGCTTATCGGCGGGAGAAGGCGAGACCCAGTACTTC. This encodes CASSLSAGEGETQYF. Using reference TRBV7-2 and TRBJ2-5 for the parts outside the CDR3, the full variable domain is GAGVSQSPSNKVTEKGKDVELRCDPISGHTALYWYRQSLGQGLEFLIYFQGNSAPDKSGLPSDRFSAERTGGSVSTLTIQRTQQEDSAVYLCASSLSAGEGETQYFGPGTRLLVL.

The chain is built from TRBV29-1 and TRBJ2-3; no definite D call. Germline V gene data show CDR1 as SQVTM and CDR2 as ANQGSEA. The CDR3 sequence is 15 residues long. Deletions cut 4 bases from V and 1 base from J, with 15 bases between. CDR3 amino acids: CSVVPTDTGTDTQYF. The CDR3 DNA sequence: TGCAGCGTTGTACCGACGGATACAGGCACAGATACGCAGTATTTT.

The CDR3 protein is CASSHGTSKETQYF. The CDR3 DNA reads as TGTGCCAGCAGCCACGGGACTTCGAAAGAGACCCAGTACTTC. The genes are TRBV7-9 and TRBJ2-5; D possibly corresponds to TRBD2 (6 bases). This CDR3 comprises 14 residues. The V end was cut by 5 bases, the J end by 3 bases, with 13 bases between. Germline loops: CDR1 SEHNR, CDR2 FQNEAQ (reference sequence). The full variable domain, in which reference TRBV7-9 and TRBJ2-5 provide the parts outside the CDR3, is DTGVSQNPRHKITKRGQNVTFRCDPISEHNRLYWYRQTLGQGPEFLTYFQNEAQLEKSRLLSDRFSAERPKGSFSTLEIQRTEQGDSAMYLCASSHGTSKETQYFGPGTRLLVL.

The chain couples TRBV6-1 to TRBJ2-5, with 8 positions matching TRBD2. The J call may be incorrect, as the DNA end agrees better with TRBJ2-7. Germline CDR1 reads MNHNS; CDR2 reads SASEGT. The CDR3 loop spans 14 amino acids. As DNA, the CDR3 is TGTGCCAGCAGTCCCCGGGGGGGGCGCGACGAGCAGTACTTC. Its protein is CASSPRGGRDEQYF.

This clone appeared a few times. The chain couples TRBV19 to TRBJ2-1, with D maybe TRBD1 (5 bases). CDR1 is LNHDA, CDR2 SQIVND, per germline (reference sequence). V was trimmed by 1 base and J by 7 bases, leaving 14 bases between them. CDR3 length: 15 residues. In DNA form, the CDR3 reads TGTGCCAGTAGTATAGTTGTTCAGGGTGGGAATGAGCAGTTCTTC. Amino acids: CASSIVVQGGNEQFF.

This rearrangement joins TRBV5-4 to TRBJ2-1, with 10 bases lining up with TRBD1. The CDR3 has 16 residues. In germline, CDR1 is SGHNT, CDR2 YYREEE (reference sequence). Germline trimming cut 5 bases from V and 6 bases from J; bases unmatched to any gene: 11. The CDR3 coding sequence is TGTGCCAGCAGTCTCCCAGGAGGGACAGGGGTCAATGAGCAGTTCTTC. This sequence encodes CASSLPGGTGVNEQFF.

V usage is TRBV5-1 and J usage is TRBJ2-1; 7 bases agree with TRBD2. Germline CDR1 is SGHRS and CDR2 is YFSETQ. The CDR3 spans 15 residues. The ends lost 3 bases at V and 0 bases at J; junction bases unmatched: 3. The CDR3 reads CASSSAGSSYNEQFF. CDR3 nucleotide sequence: TGCGCCAGCAGCTCAGCGGGAAGCTCCTACAATGAGCAGTTCTTC.

The sample holds a few counts of this clone. CDR3 sequence: CAISYQGAADTQYF. The CDR3, as DNA: TGTGCCATCAGTTACCAGGGGGCGGCAGATACGCAGTATTTT. The chain combines TRBV10-3 with TRBJ2-3, with 8 bases matching TRBD1. CDR3 length: 14 residues. Trimming at V came to 5 bases and at J to 4 bases, leaving 5 bases not matched to a gene. The germline V gene has CDR1 ENHRY and CDR2 SYGVKD.

The V call is TRBV28, the J call TRBJ1-1; 10 positions match TRBD1. The CDR3 length is 15 residues. Unmatched junction bases numbered 6, after V lost 5 bases and J lost 3 bases. Looked up from germline, CDR1 is MDHEN and CDR2 is SYDVKM. The CDR3 region has the DNA TGTGCCAGCAGTCGAGCCGGGACAGGGGACACTGAAGCTTTCTTT. This sequence encodes CASSRAGTGDTEAFF.

The V call is TRBV19, the J call TRBJ2-7; D not certain. V lost 3 bases, J lost 0 bases, and 9 bases lay in between. Germline V lookup: CDR1 LNHDA, CDR2 SQIVND (reference sequence). The CDR3 length is 14 residues. The DNA of the CDR3 is TGTGCCAGTAGTATTGGCGGCCGCTCCTACGAGCAGTACTTC. Protein: CASSIGGRSYEQYF.

The J gene is TRBJ1-3, the V gene TRBV6-1; weak D call: TRBD1 (5 bases). CDR3 length: 11 residues. Germline V CDR1 and CDR2: MNHNS, SASEGT. Trimming took off 3 bases at V and 16 bases at J, with 13 bases between the two ends. The CDR3 reads CASSETAPGYF. Written as DNA, the CDR3 is TGTGCCAGCAGTGAGACAGCCCCTGGTTATTTT.

This clone has only a few counts. J is TRBJ2-1 and V is TRBV5-1; the D is unclear. The V gene's germline CDR1 is SGHRS and CDR2 YFSETQ. The CDR3 loop spans 13 amino acids. The germline V and J ends were trimmed by 0 bases and 13 bases, with 14 bases remaining between them. DNA for the CDR3: TGCGCCAGCAGCTTGGGCGAGATGTCCATTCAGTTCTTC. The encoded protein is CASSLGEMSIQFF.

A few counts support this clone. Written as DNA, the CDR3 is TGTGCCAGCGGCGGGGCTGAAGCTTTCTTT. This sequence encodes CASGGAEAFF. The V gene is TRBV4-2, the J gene TRBJ1-1, with D uncertain. CDR3 length: 10 amino acids. The germline V and J ends were trimmed by 8 bases and 6 bases, with 7 bases remaining between them. Germline V gene lookup returns CDR1 LGHNA and CDR2 YNFKEQ.

This chain connects TRBV4-2 to TRBJ2-7; 7 positions match TRBD1. The trim removed 2 bases at V and 0 bases at J, leaving 4 bases unmatched. This CDR3 region has 15 residues. CDR1 is LGHNA, CDR2 YNFKEQ, per germline. The CDR3 coding sequence is TGTGCCAGCAGCCAACAGGGGGAGAGCTCCTACGAGCAGTACTTC. Its protein is CASSQQGESSYEQYF.